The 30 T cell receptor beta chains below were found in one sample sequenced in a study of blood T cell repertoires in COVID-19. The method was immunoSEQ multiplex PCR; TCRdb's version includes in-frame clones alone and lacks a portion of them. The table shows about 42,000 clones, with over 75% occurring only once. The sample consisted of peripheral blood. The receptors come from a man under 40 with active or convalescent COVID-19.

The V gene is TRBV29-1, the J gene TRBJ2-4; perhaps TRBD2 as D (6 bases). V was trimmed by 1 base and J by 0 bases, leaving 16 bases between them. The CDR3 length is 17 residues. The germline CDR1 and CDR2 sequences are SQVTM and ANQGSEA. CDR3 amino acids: CSVEGLCRGLAKNIQYF. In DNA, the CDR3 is TGCAGCGTTGAAGGTTTGTGCCGGGGGTTAGCCAAAAACATTCAGTACTTC.

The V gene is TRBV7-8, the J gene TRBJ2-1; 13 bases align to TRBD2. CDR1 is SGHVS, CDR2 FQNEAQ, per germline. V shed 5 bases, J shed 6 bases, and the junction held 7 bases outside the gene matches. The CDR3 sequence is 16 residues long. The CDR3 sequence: CASSGTSGAFTNEQFF. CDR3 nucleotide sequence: TGTGCCAGCAGCGGGACTAGCGGGGCCTTCACCAATGAGCAGTTCTTC.

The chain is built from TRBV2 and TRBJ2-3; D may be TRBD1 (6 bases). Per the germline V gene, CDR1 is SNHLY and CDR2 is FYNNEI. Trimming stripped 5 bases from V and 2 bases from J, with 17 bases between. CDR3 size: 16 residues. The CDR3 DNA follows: TGTGCCAGCAGTTTCACCCGACAGGTTCCCACAGATACGCAGTATTTT. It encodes CASSFTRQVPTDTQYF.

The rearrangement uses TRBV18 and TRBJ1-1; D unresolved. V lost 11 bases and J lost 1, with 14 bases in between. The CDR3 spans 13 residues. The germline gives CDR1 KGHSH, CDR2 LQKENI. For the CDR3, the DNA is TGTGCCGGCACGGGAATGGAGAACACTGAAGCTTTCTTT. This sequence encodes CAGTGMENTEAFF.

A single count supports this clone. The CDR3 DNA is TGTGCCAGCAGAACGACAGTTTCTGGAAACACCATATATTTT. Its translation: CASRTTVSGNTIYF. The V gene is TRBV2, the J gene TRBJ1-3; a weak D match, TRBD1 (5 bases). The CDR3 spans 14 residues. V was pared by 6 bases and J by 1 base, with 10 bases between. Germline V gene data show CDR1 as SNHLY and CDR2 as FYNNEI.

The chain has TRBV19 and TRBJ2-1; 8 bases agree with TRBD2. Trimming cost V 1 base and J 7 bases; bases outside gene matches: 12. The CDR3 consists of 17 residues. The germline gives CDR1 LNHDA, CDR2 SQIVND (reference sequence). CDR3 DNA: TGTGCCAGTAGTATAGGTGGTAGCGGGAAGAAAAAGAATGAGCAGTTCTTC. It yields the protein CASSIGGSGKKKNEQFF. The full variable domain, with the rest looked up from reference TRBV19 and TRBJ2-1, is DGGITQSPKYLFRKEGQNVTLSCEQNLNHDAMYWYRQDPGQGLRLIYYSQIVNDFQKGDIAEGYSVSREKKESFPLTVTSAQKNPTAFYLCASSIGGSGKKKNEQFFGPGTRLTVL.

CDR3 region: CASSFAIGGRGADTQYF. The CDR3 DNA follows: TGTGCCAGCAGTTTTGCAATAGGGGGCAGGGGGGCAGATACGCAGTATTTT. This chain joins TRBV28 and TRBJ2-3, with D perhaps TRBD1 (7 bases). V was cut by 3 bases and J by 4 bases, with 20 bases left in between. This CDR3 region has 17 residues. CDR1 MDHEN and CDR2 SYDVKM come from the germline V gene.

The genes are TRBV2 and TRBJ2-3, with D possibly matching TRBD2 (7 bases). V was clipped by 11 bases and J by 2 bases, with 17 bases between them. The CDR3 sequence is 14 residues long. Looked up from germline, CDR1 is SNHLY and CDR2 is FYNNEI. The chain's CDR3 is CASRGGSPTDTQYF. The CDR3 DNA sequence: TGTGCCTCCAGGGGCGGGAGCCCCACAGATACGCAGTATTTT.

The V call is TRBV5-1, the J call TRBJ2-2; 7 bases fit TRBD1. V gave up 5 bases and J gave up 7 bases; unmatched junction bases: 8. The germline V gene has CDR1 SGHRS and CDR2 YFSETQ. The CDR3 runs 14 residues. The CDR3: CASRRDRDDGELFF. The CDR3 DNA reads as TGCGCCAGCAGACGAGACAGGGATGACGGGGAGCTGTTTTTT.

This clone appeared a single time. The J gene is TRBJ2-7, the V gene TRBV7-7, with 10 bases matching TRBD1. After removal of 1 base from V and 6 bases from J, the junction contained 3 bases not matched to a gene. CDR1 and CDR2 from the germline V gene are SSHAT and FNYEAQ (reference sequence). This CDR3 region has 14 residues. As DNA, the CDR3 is TGTGCCAGCAGCTTAGTGGACAGGGGGTTCGAGCAGTACTTC. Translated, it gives CASSLVDRGFEQYF.

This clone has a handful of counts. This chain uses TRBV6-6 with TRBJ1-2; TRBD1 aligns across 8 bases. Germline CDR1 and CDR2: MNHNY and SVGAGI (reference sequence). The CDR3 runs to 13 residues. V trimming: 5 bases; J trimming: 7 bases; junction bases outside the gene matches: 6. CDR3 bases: TGTGCCAGCAGTCTCGGACAGGGCCTTGGCTACACCTTC. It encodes CASSLGQGLGYTF.

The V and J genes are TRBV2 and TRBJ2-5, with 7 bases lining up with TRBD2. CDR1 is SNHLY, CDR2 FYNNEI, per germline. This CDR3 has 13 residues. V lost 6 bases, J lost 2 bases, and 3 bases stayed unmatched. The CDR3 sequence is CASRRREQETQYF. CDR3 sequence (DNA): TGTGCCAGCAGAAGGCGGGAGCAAGAGACCCAGTACTTC.

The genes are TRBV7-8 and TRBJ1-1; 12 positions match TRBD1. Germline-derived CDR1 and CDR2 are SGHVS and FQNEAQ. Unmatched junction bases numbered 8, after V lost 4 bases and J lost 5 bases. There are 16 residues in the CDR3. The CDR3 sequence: CASSSGTGGLGTEAFF. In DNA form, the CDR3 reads TGTGCCAGCAGCTCCGGGACAGGGGGCCTGGGGACTGAAGCTTTCTTT.

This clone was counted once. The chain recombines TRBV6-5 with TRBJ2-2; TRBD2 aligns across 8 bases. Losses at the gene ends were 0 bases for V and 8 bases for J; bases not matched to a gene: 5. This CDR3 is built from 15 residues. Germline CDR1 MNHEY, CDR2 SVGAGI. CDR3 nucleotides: TGTGCCAGCAGTTACTCTTCCGGGAGGGCGGGGGAGCTGTTTTTT. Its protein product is CASSYSSGRAGELFF.

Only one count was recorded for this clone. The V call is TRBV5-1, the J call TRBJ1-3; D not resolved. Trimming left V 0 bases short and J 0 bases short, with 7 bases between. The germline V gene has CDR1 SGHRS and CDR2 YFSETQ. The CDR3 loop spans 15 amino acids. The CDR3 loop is CASSLEAASGNTIYF. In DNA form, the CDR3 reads TGCGCCAGCAGCTTGGAGGCGGCCTCTGGAAACACCATATATTTT.

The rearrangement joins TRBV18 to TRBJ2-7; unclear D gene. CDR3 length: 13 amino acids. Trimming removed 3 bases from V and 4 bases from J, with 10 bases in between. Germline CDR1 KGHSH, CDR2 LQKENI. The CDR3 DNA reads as TGTGCCAGCTCACCGATGGGCAGATACGAGCAGTACTTC. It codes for CASSPMGRYEQYF.

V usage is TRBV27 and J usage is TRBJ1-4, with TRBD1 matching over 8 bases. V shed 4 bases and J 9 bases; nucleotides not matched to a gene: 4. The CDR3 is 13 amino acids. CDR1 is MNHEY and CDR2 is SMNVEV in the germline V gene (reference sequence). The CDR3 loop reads CASSSDRGKKLFF. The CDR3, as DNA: TGTGCCAGCAGTTCAGACAGGGGAAAAAAACTGTTTTTT.

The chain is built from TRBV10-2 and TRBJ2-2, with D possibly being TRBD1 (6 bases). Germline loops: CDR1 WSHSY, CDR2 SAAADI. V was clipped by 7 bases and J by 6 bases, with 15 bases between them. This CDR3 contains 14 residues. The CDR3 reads CASITGSRAGELFF. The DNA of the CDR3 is TGCGCCAGCATCACAGGGTCGAGGGCCGGGGAGCTGTTTTTT.

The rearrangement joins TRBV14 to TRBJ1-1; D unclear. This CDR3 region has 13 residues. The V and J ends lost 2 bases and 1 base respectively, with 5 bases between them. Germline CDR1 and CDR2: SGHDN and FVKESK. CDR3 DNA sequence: TGTGCCAGCAGCCAATCGAGGAACACTGAAGCTTTCTTT. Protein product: CASSQSRNTEAFF. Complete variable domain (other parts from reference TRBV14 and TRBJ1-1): EAGVTQFPSHSVIEKGQTVTLRCDPISGHDNLYWYRRVMGKEIKFLLHFVKESKQDESGMPNNRFLAERTGGTYSTLKVQPAELEDSGVYFCASSQSRNTEAFFGQGTRLTVV.

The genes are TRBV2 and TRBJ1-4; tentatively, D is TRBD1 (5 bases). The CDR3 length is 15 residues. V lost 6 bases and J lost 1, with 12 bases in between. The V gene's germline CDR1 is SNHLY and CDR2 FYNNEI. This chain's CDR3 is CASSRRGGTNEKLFF. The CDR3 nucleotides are TGTGCCAGCAGCCGGAGGGGCGGAACTAATGAAAAACTGTTTTTT.

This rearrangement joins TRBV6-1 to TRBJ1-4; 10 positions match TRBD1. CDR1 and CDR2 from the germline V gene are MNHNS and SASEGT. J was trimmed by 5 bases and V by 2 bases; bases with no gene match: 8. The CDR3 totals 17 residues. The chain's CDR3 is CASSEPGQGKGNEKLFF. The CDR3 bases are TGTGCCAGCAGTGAACCGGGACAGGGGAAAGGAAATGAAAAACTGTTTTTT.

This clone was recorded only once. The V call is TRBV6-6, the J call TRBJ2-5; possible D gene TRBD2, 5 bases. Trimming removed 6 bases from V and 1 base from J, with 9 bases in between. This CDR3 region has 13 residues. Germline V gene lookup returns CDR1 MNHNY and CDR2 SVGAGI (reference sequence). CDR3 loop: CASRSRGQETQYF. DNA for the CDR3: TGTGCCAGCAGATCTCGGGGCCAAGAGACCCAGTACTTC.

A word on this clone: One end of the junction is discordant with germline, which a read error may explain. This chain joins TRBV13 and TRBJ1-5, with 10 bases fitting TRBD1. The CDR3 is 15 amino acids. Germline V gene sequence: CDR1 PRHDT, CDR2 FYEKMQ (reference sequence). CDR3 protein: CASSLGGQGHQPQHF. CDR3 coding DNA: TGTGCCAGCAGCCTAGGGGGACAGGGGCATCAGCCCCAGCATTTT.

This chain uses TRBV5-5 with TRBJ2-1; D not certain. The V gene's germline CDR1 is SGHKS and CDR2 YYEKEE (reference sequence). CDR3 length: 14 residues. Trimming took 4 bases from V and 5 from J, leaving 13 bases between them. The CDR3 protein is CASSVLADHNEQFF. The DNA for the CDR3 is TGTGCCAGCAGCGTGCTGGCGGATCACAATGAGCAGTTCTTC.

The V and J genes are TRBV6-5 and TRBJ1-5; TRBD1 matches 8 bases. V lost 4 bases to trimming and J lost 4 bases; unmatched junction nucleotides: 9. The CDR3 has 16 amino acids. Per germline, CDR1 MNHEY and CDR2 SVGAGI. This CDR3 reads CASSSRYRGKNQPQHF. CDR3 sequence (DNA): TGTGCCAGCAGTTCCAGATACAGGGGGAAAAATCAGCCCCAGCATTTT.

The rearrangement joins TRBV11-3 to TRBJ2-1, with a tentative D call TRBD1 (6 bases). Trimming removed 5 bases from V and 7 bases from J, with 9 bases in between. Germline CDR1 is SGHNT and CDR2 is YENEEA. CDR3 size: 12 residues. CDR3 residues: CASSPTGNEQFF. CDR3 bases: TGTGCCAGCAGCCCCACAGGGAATGAGCAGTTCTTC. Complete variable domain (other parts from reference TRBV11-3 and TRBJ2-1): EAGVVQSPRYKIIEKKQPVAFWCNPISGHNTLYWYLQNLGQGPELLIRYENEEAVDDSQLPKDRFSAERLKGVDSTLKIQPAELGDSAVYLCASSPTGNEQFFGPGTRLTVL.

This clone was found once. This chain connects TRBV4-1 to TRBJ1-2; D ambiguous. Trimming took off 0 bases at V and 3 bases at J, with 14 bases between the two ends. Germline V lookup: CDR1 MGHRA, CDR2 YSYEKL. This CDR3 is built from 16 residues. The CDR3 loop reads CASSQDSSNEYYGYTF. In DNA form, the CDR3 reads TGCGCCAGCAGCCAAGATAGTAGTAACGAGTACTATGGCTACACCTTC.

The CDR3 DNA reads TGTGCCAGCAGCTTAGCATGGATAGGAGTGAACACTGAAGCTTTCTTT. This sequence encodes CASSLAWIGVNTEAFF. V is TRBV7-8 and J is TRBJ1-1, with D hard to call. V lost 0 bases, J lost 0 bases, and 11 bases lay in between. This CDR3 contains 16 residues. Germline CDR1 reads SGHVS; CDR2 reads FQNEAQ.

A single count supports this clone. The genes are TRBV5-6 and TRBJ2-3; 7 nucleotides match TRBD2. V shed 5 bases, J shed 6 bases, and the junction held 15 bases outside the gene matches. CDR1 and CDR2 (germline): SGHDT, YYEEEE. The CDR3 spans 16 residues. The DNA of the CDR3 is TGTGCCAGCAGATACCGCGGGACTAAATTTTCGGATACGCAGTATTTT. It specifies CASRYRGTKFSDTQYF.

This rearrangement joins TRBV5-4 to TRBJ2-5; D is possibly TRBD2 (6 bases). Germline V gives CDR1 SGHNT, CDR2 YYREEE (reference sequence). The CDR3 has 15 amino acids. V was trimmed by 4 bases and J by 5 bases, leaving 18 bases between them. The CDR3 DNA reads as TGTGCCAGCAGCGCTGGGACTGGGTGGTCGGAGACCCAGTACTTC. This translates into CASSAGTGWSETQYF.